Listed below are T cell receptor beta chains from one sample, sequenced in a study of T cell responses to AZD1222 COVID-19 vaccine. Clones were read by immunoSEQ multiplex PCR, and TCRdb kept only the in-frame ones, dropping some. The data contain roughly 93,000 clones, nearly 90% of them singletons. This material consisted of peripheral blood, taken on day 0 of AZD1222 vaccination. These receptors came from an adult in good health. The CDR3 runs from the conserved cysteine through the conserved F or W. The D gene is left open where the match is weak. The listing skips clone size in some rows; elsewhere it reads once, few, many or a size class.

clone_size	v_call	j_call	d_call	cdr3_aa	cdr3_nt
-	TRBV6-4	TRBJ1-5	TRBD1	CASSDPTGEGNQPQHF	TGTGCCAGCAGTGATCCTACAGGGGAAGGCAATCAGCCCCAGCATTTT
-	TRBV6-5	TRBJ1-5	-	CASSYSNGAGQPQHF	TGTGCCAGCAGTTACTCGAATGGGGCGGGTCAGCCCCAGCATTTT
-	TRBV5-5	TRBJ1-1	-	CASSSQGWNTEAFF	TGTGCCAGCAGCTCTCAGGGTTGGAACACTGAAGCTTTCTTT
-	TRBV10-1	TRBJ1-2	-	CASSEGHPTLNYGYTF	TGCGCCAGCAGTGAGGGACATCCCACCCTTAACTATGGCTACACCTTC
-	TRBV6-5	TRBJ1-2	-	CASRTTGSGGYTF	TGTGCCAGCAGAACAACAGGCTCCGGTGGCTACACCTTC
-	TRBV6-5	TRBJ2-7	-	CASSYQGISISYEQYF	TGTGCCAGCAGTTACCAGGGGATCTCGATTTCCTACGAGCAGTACTTC
few	TRBV19	TRBJ1-5	TRBD1	CASGQALGQPQHF	TGTGCCAGCGGACAGGCCTTGGGTCAGCCCCAGCATTTT
few	TRBV28	TRBJ2-7	TRBD2	CASSLTGLAVPYEQYF	TGTGCCAGCAGTTTAACGGGACTAGCGGTACCCTACGAGCAGTACTTC
-	TRBV30	TRBJ1-6	TRBD1	CAWSVGTAWGYSPLHF	TGTGCCTGGAGTGTTGGGACAGCTTGGGGGTACTCACCCCTCCACTTT
once	TRBV9	TRBJ1-3	-	CASSVAEVRSSGNTIYF	TGTGCCAGCAGCGTAGCTGAGGTCCGGAGCTCTGGAAACACCATATATTTT
-	TRBV30	TRBJ2-3	TRBD1	CAWGDRRIPDTQYF	TGTGCCTGGGGGGACAGGAGGATCCCAGATACGCAGTATTTT
-	TRBV7-2	TRBJ2-2	TRBD2	CASSLGLRAGAGELFF	TGTGCCAGCAGCTTAGGGCTTCGAGCGGGGGCCGGGGAGCTGTTTTTT
-	TRBV5-1	TRBJ1-6	-	CASSRTPIGGGTSSYNSPLHF	TGCGCCAGCAGCCGAACCCCCATTGGAGGGGGAACGAGCTCCTATAATTCACCCCTCCACTTT
-	TRBV4-3	TRBJ1-4	-	CASSQAPRATNEKLFF	TGCGCCAGCAGCCAAGCTCCCAGGGCCACTAATGAAAAACTGTTTTTT
-	TRBV7-9	TRBJ2-3	TRBD1	CASSLTGAPPTDTQYF	TGTGCCAGCAGCCTTACAGGGGCCCCCCCCACAGATACGCAGTATTTT
-	TRBV3-1/TRBV3-2	TRBJ2-7	-	CASSQEEEGEQYF	TGTGCCAGCAGCCAAGAAGAAGAGGGCGAGCAGTACTTC
-	TRBV5-4	TRBJ2-7	-	CASSLSGISYEQYF	TGTGCCAGCAGCTTGTCAGGGATTAGCTACGAGCAGTACTTC
-	TRBV3-1/TRBV3-2	TRBJ2-3	-	CASSLFGSDTQYF	TGTGCCAGCAGCCTATTCGGTTCAGATACGCAGTATTTT
-	TRBV6-5	TRBJ2-3	TRBD2	CASRQIAGGLNTQYF	TGTGCCAGCAGACAGATAGCGGGGGGCTTGAATACGCAGTATTTT
-	TRBV3-1/TRBV3-2	TRBJ1-1	-	CASSQDRVVGKTEAFF	TGTGCCAGCAGCCAAGACCGGGTCGTGGGGAAGACTGAAGCTTTCTTT
-	TRBV4-2	TRBJ1-2	TRBD1	CASSQAYGQGVYGYTF	TGTGCCAGCAGCCAAGCCTACGGACAGGGGGTATATGGCTACACCTTC
-	TRBV7-2	TRBJ2-1	-	CASSLRSGRVYEQFF	TGTGCCAGCAGCCTCCGTAGCGGTCGGGTCTATGAGCAGTTCTTC
-	TRBV28	TRBJ2-7	-	CASSQRAIWAEQYF	TGTGCCAGCAGTCAAAGGGCCATCTGGGCCGAGCAGTACTTC
-	TRBV29-1	TRBJ2-3	TRBD2	CSVGGGPSSTDTQYF	TGCAGCGTGGGGGGGGGACCGTCAAGCACAGATACGCAGTATTTT
once	TRBV6-5	TRBJ1-1	-	CASSYGKNTEAFF	TGTGCCAGCAGTTACGGCAAGAACACTGAAGCTTTCTTT
-	TRBV2	TRBJ1-6	-	CASRSQRGNNSPLHF	TGTGCCAGCAGATCACAGAGGGGAAATAATTCACCCCTCCACTTT
-	TRBV6-5	TRBJ1-2	TRBD1	CASSYSDRAAGYTF	TGTGCCAGCAGTTACTCCGACAGGGCGGCTGGCTACACCTTC
-	TRBV5-4	TRBJ1-2	TRBD1	CASGMGQSSYGYTF	TGTGCCAGCGGCATGGGACAGTCCTCCTATGGCTACACCTTC
-	TRBV7-9	TRBJ2-2	-	CASSYGTGELFF	TGTGCCAGCAGCTACGGAACCGGGGAGCTGTTTTTT
-	TRBV6-5	TRBJ1-1	TRBD1	CASSSDRVTEAFF	TGTGCCAGCAGTTCGGACAGGGTGACTGAAGCTTTCTTT
-	TRBV28	TRBJ1-2	-	CASSPEPYGYTF	TGTGCCAGCAGTCCCGAACCTTATGGCTACACCTTC
-	TRBV28	TRBJ2-3	TRBD2	CASSFSLAGGTDTQYF	TGTGCCAGCAGTTTTAGTCTAGCGGGTGGCACAGATACGCAGTATTTT
-	TRBV7-3	TRBJ1-2	-	CASSLSAGYGYTF	TGTGCCAGCAGCTTAAGCGCCGGCTATGGCTACACCTTC
-	TRBV7-2	TRBJ1-1	-	CASSLPGAAEAFF	TGTGCCAGCAGCCTCCCCGGGGCCGCGGAAGCTTTCTTT
-	TRBV10-3	TRBJ1-6	-	CAISEGRGWSPLHF	TGTGCCATCAGTGAGGGGAGGGGTTGGTCACCCCTCCACTTT
-	TRBV3-1/TRBV3-2	TRBJ1-4	TRBD1	CASSQPGTAPEKLFF	TGTGCCAGCAGCCAGCCCGGGACAGCCCCTGAAAAACTGTTTTTT
-	TRBV28	TRBJ1-5	-	CASSLSRSLNQPQHF	TGTGCCAGCAGTTTATCCCGCAGCCTCAATCAGCCCCAGCATTTT
once	TRBV7-2	TRBJ2-2	-	CASSILNTGELFF	TGTGCCAGCAGCATCCTTAACACCGGGGAGCTGTTTTTT
-	TRBV6-1	TRBJ2-3	TRBD2	CASSGLAGAASTDTQYF	TGTGCCAGCAGTGGACTAGCGGGGGCCGCAAGCACAGATACGCAGTATTTT
once	TRBV5-1	TRBJ2-1	TRBD2	CASSSGGAGYEQFF	TGCGCCAGTTCTAGCGGGGGGGCCGGCTATGAGCAGTTCTTC
-	TRBV2	TRBJ1-1	TRBD1	CASSYDRGEAFF	TGTGCCAGCAGTTATGACAGGGGCGAAGCTTTCTTT
-	TRBV19	TRBJ1-2	-	CASSLNSPKHGYTF	TGTGCCAGTAGTCTAAATAGCCCAAAACATGGCTACACCTTC
once	TRBV5-4	TRBJ2-3	-	CASSQEVDTQYF	TGTGCCAGCAGCCAGGAAGTAGATACGCAGTATTTT
-	TRBV6-4	TRBJ1-2	-	CASRRDLNNYGYTF	TGTGCCAGCAGACGGGACCTAAATAACTATGGCTACACCTTC
-	TRBV24-1	TRBJ1-5	TRBD1	CATSDVTGGNQPQHF	TGTGCCACCAGTGATGTGACAGGGGGCAATCAGCCCCAGCATTTT
-	TRBV6-2/TRBV6-3	TRBJ1-2	TRBD1	CASSFSGTAFNYGYTF	TGTGCCAGCAGTTTTTCCGGGACAGCCTTTAACTATGGCTACACCTTC
-	TRBV7-3	TRBJ1-1	-	CASSLMGDTEAFF	TGTGCCAGCAGCTTAATGGGGGACACTGAAGCTTTCTTT
-	TRBV9	TRBJ1-2	-	CASSPSGTVNYGYTF	TGTGCCAGCAGCCCCTCCGGGACGGTTAACTATGGCTACACCTTC
-	TRBV7-8	TRBJ1-1	-	CASSFQWEGTEAFF	TGTGCCAGCAGCTTTCAATGGGAGGGGACTGAAGCTTTCTTT
-	TRBV2	TRBJ1-1	-	CASSEWANTEAFF	TGTGCCAGCAGTGAATGGGCGAACACTGAAGCTTTCTTT
-	TRBV5-4	TRBJ2-5	-	CASSIPTSEETQYF	TGTGCCAGCAGCATTCCGACTAGTGAGGAGACCCAGTACTTC
-	TRBV11-3	TRBJ1-1	TRBD1	CASSLDHDRGEAFF	TGTGCCAGCAGCTTAGATCACGACAGGGGGGAAGCTTTCTTT
-	TRBV11-2	TRBJ1-2	TRBD1	CASSWDRVDGYTF	TGTGCCAGCAGCTGGGACAGGGTAGATGGCTACACCTTC
-	TRBV5-4	TRBJ2-1	-	CASSSHNNEQFF	TGTGCCAGCAGCTCGCACAACAATGAGCAGTTCTTC
-	TRBV3-1/TRBV3-2	TRBJ2-5	-	CASSQVDRGQETQYF	TGTGCCAGCAGCCAAGTTGATCGGGGGCAAGAGACCCAGTACTTC
-	TRBV27	TRBJ2-7	TRBD1	CASRRQGTSYEQYF	TGTGCCAGCAGACGACAGGGAACATCCTACGAGCAGTACTTC
-	TRBV19	TRBJ1-5	-	CASSIGTGTGNQPQHF	TGTGCCAGTAGTATAGGCACCGGGACGGGGAATCAGCCCCAGCATTTT
-	TRBV18	TRBJ1-1	TRBD1	CASSATGRMNAEAFF	TGTGCCAGCTCAGCGACAGGGCGGATGAACGCTGAAGCTTTCTTT
once	TRBV7-9	TRBJ1-1	TRBD1	CASSFSGGVNTEAFF	TGTGCCAGCAGCTTTTCAGGGGGGGTGAACACTGAAGCTTTCTTT
-	TRBV19	TRBJ1-4	-	CASSWGAVREKLFF	TGTGCCAGTAGTTGGGGGGCAGTGAGGGAAAAACTGTTTTTT